The 10 T cell receptor beta chains listed next were all sequenced from one sample in a study of T cell changes during pregnancy in multiple sclerosis. The table came from immunoSEQ multiplex PCR; TCRdb's copy has only in-frame clones and leaves some out. The sample lists tens of thousands of clones; around 94% were seen once. The source material was peripheral blood, sampled in the third trimester of pregnancy. The receptors stem from a female donor with multiple sclerosis, enrolled in a pregnancy study.

This rearrangement joins TRBV9 to TRBJ2-1; D not resolved. The CDR3 is 14 residues long. The V gene lost 0 bases and the J gene lost 5 bases, with 9 bases spanning the gap. Germline CDR1 and CDR2: SGDLS and YYNGEE. DNA of the CDR3: TGTGCCAGCAGCGTAGGCTACCCGCACAATGAGCAGTTCTTC. Its translation: CASSVGYPHNEQFF.

This clone has just one count. This rearrangement joins TRBV7-2 to TRBJ2-1, with 7 positions matching TRBD1. Germline V gene data show CDR1 as SGHTA and CDR2 as FQGNSA. Trimming cost V 1 base and J 7 bases; bases outside gene matches: 1. This CDR3 contains 13 residues. Here the CDR3 DNA reads TGTGCCAGCAGCTTAGTCAGGGGGAATGAGCAGTTCTTC. Translated, it gives CASSLVRGNEQFF.

This chain uses TRBV5-1 with TRBJ1-4; D unclear. The CDR3 loop spans 13 amino acids. Per germline, CDR1 SGHRS and CDR2 YFSETQ. The germline V and J ends were trimmed by 0 bases and 5 bases, with 5 bases remaining between them. Here the CDR3 DNA reads TGCGCCAGCAGCTTGGCCAGAAATGAAAAACTGTTTTTT. Its translation is CASSLARNEKLFF.

The chain links TRBV30 to TRBJ2-7; D gene uncertain. Per germline, CDR1 GTSNPN and CDR2 SVGIG (reference sequence). Trimming pared 5 bases from V and 0 bases from J, leaving 11 bases between. The CDR3 covers 13 residues. Written as DNA, the CDR3 is TGTGCCTGGTCGTTTTTAAACTCCTACGAGCAGTACTTC. It translates to CAWSFLNSYEQYF. Together with reference TRBV30 and TRBJ2-7, the CDR3 gives the full variable domain: SQTIHQWPATLVQPVGSPLSLECTVEGTSNPNLYWYRQAAGRGLQLLFYSVGIGQISSEVPQNLSASRPQDRQFILSSKKLLLSDSGFYLCAWSFLNSYEQYFGPGTRLTVT.

The chain is built from TRBV5-1 and TRBJ1-4; D ambiguous. Trimming removed 1 base at V and 2 bases at J, with 6 bases between. Germline-derived CDR1 and CDR2 are SGHRS and YFSETQ. The CDR3 has 14 residues. CDR3 bases: TGCGCCAGCAGCTTGACCGCGACTAATGAAAAACTGTTTTTT. It codes for CASSLTATNEKLFF.

This chain links TRBV5-1 with TRBJ2-1, with a possible D match to TRBD2 (7 bases). Trimming shortened V by 2 bases and J by 1 base, and 10 bases separated the two germline ends. The CDR3 spans 15 residues. Germline CDR1 SGHRS, CDR2 YFSETQ. The CDR3 sequence: CASSLAGQSYNEQFF. The CDR3 DNA reads as TGCGCCAGCAGCTTAGCGGGACAATCCTACAATGAGCAGTTCTTC.

The rearrangement uses TRBV5-4 and TRBJ1-4; D may be TRBD1 (5 bases). The germline CDR1 and CDR2 sequences are SGHNT and YYREEE (reference sequence). The CDR3 loop spans 16 amino acids. Trimming shortened V by 1 base and J by 3 bases, and 13 bases separated the two germline ends. The CDR3 spells CASSLMQGGSNEKLFF. As DNA, the CDR3 is TGTGCCAGCAGCTTGATGCAGGGAGGTTCTAATGAAAAACTGTTTTTT.

The DNA of the CDR3 is TGTGCCAGCAGCCGGACAGTCATGGACACTGAAGCTTTCTTT. Protein product: CASSRTVMDTEAFF. The V and J genes are TRBV13 and TRBJ1-1; D is possibly TRBD1 (6 bases). The V end was cut by 5 bases, the J end by 3 bases, with 13 bases between. CDR3 size: 14 residues. Germline loops: CDR1 PRHDT, CDR2 FYEKMQ (reference sequence).

This clone occurred once. The chain combines TRBV28 with TRBJ2-1; 9 nucleotides agree with TRBD2. The CDR3 is made up of 12 amino acids. CDR1 and CDR2 (germline): MDHEN, SYDVKM. V lost 3 bases to trimming and J lost 13 bases; unmatched junction nucleotides: 4. CDR3 in amino acids: CASSLGTSNQFF. The CDR3 coding sequence is TGTGCCAGCAGTTTGGGGACTAGCAATCAGTTCTTC.

The chain employs TRBV7-3 and TRBJ2-7; 11 nucleotides match TRBD2. CDR3 size: 15 residues. V shed 1 base and J 2 bases; nucleotides not matched to a gene: 1. The germline CDR1 and CDR2 sequences are SGHTA and FQGTGA. DNA for the CDR3: TGTGCCAGCAGCTTAATGGGACTAGCGGCCTACGAGCAGTACTTC. Protein sequence: CASSLMGLAAYEQYF.